The sequence of this T cell receptor (beta chain) was determined in a study of Ad26.COV2.S vaccination and SARS-CoV-2 variants. The CDR3 runs to 18 residues. Sequencing was performed with immunoSEQ multiplex PCR; in TCRdb, only in-frame clones are kept and a portion is missing. This sample carries 350,000 to 550,000 clones, about 88% of them seen once, and the ten largest clones take around 2.6%. Treatment noted: about 20 received Ad26.COV2.S at low or high dose, single or two shots; 5 received placebo; per-sample allocation not given. Collection of samples fell on day 63 after the first vaccine or placebo injection. This clone came up once.

The sequences come from peripheral blood, collected in a trial of Ad26.COV2.S vaccine versus placebo. The V and J genes are TRBV21-1 and TRBJ1-2. TRBV21-1 is an annotated pseudogene. The clonotype was recovered from a person between 18 and 60 years old who received the Ad26.COV2.S COVID-19 vaccine or a placebo. The CDR3 coding sequence is TGTGCCAGCACAACCCCAAAGGCGAAAACACATTCTAACTATGGCTACACCTTC. Translation: CASTTPKAKTHSNYGYTF.